A single T cell receptor beta chain is shown here with its context. Its specificity is not known. The V and J ends lost 1 base and 0 bases respectively, with 3 bases between them. The CDR3 extends over 13 amino acids. Germline assignment: CDR1 SGHDT and CDR2 YYEEEE. 60 Vbeta and 13 Jbeta primers were used in PCR. The data were produced by immunoSEQ multiplex PCR, yet TCRdb's version contains in-frame clones alone and is incomplete. This table has about 91,000 clones, under 75% appearing once. The record originates from a study of cytomegalovirus exposure and HLA in healthy donors. Regarding the study as a whole: Sequencing depth across donors, presence/absence analyses assumed, was roughly uniform. Reportedly, diagnosis of cytomegalovirus status by the classifier showed high specificity and sensitivity. TCR beta V- and J-gene trimming, according to a later analysis, was linked to a missense DCLRE1C variant.

The sequenced sample was PBMCs. This receptor was taken from a female donor in good health and CMV-seronegative. This chain links TRBV5-6 with TRBJ2-3; D is unresolved. CDR3: CASSLPSTDTQYF. In DNA form, the CDR3 reads TGTGCCAGCAGCTTGCCAAGCACAGATACGCAGTATTTT.